This is a list of T cell receptor beta chains from one sample in a study of blood T cells in healthy people across ages. TCRdb processed the 5' RACE reads anew with MiXCR; each CDR3 protein has one entry. The sample consists of hundreds of thousands of distinct CDR3 sequences, around 48% of them appearing once. Sequenced: blood. The receptors shown here come from a woman aged 60-75 years in good health. CDR3s include the opening cysteine and the closing phenylalanine or tryptophan. D genes are given only for firm matches. Clone size is shown for a subset of rows, as once, few, many or a class of expanded clone.

J gene | D gene | clone size | CDR3 length | V gene | CDR3 DNA | CDR3 protein
TRBJ2-3 | TRBD2 | NA | 19 | TRBV7-2 | TGTGCCAGCAGTCTCCACGGACTAGCGGGGGATGGGGGCACAGATACGCAGTATTTT | CASSLHGLAGDGGTDTQYF
TRBJ2-6 | NA | few | 17 | TRBV18 | TGTGCCAGCTCACCATCTACAGGAAACTCTGGGGCCAACGTCCTGACTTTC | CASSPSTGNSGANVLTF
TRBJ1-1 | TRBD1 | NA | 13 | TRBV18 | TGTGCCAGCTCAGACAGGGATAGGACTGAAGCTTTCTTT | CASSDRDRTEAFF
TRBJ2-7 | TRBD1 | few | 16 | TRBV25-1 | TGTGCCAGCAGTGAATACTGGGACAGGGAAAAAGGAGAGCAGTACTTC | CASSEYWDREKGEQYF
TRBJ2-7 | TRBD1 | few | 16 | TRBV6-1 | TGTGCCAGCAGTGAAGGGAACAGGGGGTTCTCCTACGAGCAGTACTTC | CASSEGNRGFSYEQYF
TRBJ1-5 | NA | once | 13 | TRBV20-1 | TGCAGTGCTCCTGGCGGAAGCAATCAGCCCCAGCATTTT | CSAPGGSNQPQHF
TRBJ2-3 | NA | NA | 16 | TRBV24-1 | TGTGCCACCAGTGACCCAGGGATTTCTAGCACAGATACGCAGTATTTT | CATSDPGISSTDTQYF
TRBJ1-2 | NA | NA | 12 | TRBV20-1 | TGCAGTGCTAGAGGGGGGAGGTTTGGCTACACCTTC | CSARGGRFGYTF
TRBJ2-4 | NA | NA | 14 | TRBV25-1 | TGTGCCAGCTCAATCGGAGTCTCCTACAATGAGCAGTACTTC | CASSIGVSYNEQYF
TRBJ2-5 | TRBD1 | few | 12 | TRBV25-1 | TGTGCAGCTACAGGGGAAGAAGAGACCCAGTACTTC | CAATGEEETQYF
TRBJ2-3 | NA | once | 15 | TRBV11-2 | TGTGCCAGCAGCTTACAGGGAGACCTCACAGATACGCAGTATTTT | CASSLQGDLTDTQYF
TRBJ2-1 | TRBD1 | few | 13 | TRBV5-1 | TGCGCCAGCAGCTCGACAGGGAATAATGAGCAGTTCTTC | CASSSTGNNEQFF
TRBJ2-2 | NA | NA | 15 | TRBV10-3 | TGTGCCATCAGTGCCCACTACACGAACACCGGGGAGCTGTTTTTT | CAISAHYTNTGELFF
TRBJ2-1 | TRBD1 | NA | 14 | TRBV20-1 | TGCAGTGGGAACCGACAGGGGGCTTTTGATGAGCAGTTCTTC | CSGNRQGAFDEQFF
TRBJ2-7 | NA | few | 13 | TRBV4-2 | TGTGCCAGCAGCCCACACCGCTCCTACGAGCAGTACTTC | CASSPHRSYEQYF
TRBJ2-1 | NA | NA | 16 | TRBV9 | TGTGCCAGCAGCGTAGCGGGGCGGGTGGCCTACAATGAGCAGTTCTTC | CASSVAGRVAYNEQFF